The next 5 T cell receptor beta chains were all read from a single sample in a study of T cells after yellow fever vaccination. TCRdb analysed the 5' RACE reads with MiXCR anew, one entry per CDR3 protein. The top ten hold about 3% of the sample, which has some 290,000 distinct CDR3 sequences, about 11% seen once. The sample here was CD4+ T cells sorted from PBMCs, taken 45 days after the yellow fever booster vaccination. The receptor set was obtained from a man aged 18-30 years who received the YFV17D yellow fever vaccine.

This clonotype was observed a few times. The CDR3 DNA is TGTGCCAGCAGTTTAGGCAGGAGTACTGAAGCTTTCTTT. Translated, it gives CASSLGRSTEAFF. The rearrangement joins TRBV12-3 or TRBV12-4 to TRBJ1-1; D remains unclear. V lost 1 base, J lost 5 bases, and 8 bases lay in between. This CDR3 is built from 13 residues.

The rearrangement uses TRBV7-2 and TRBJ2-2; D call uncertain. The length of the CDR3 is 17 residues. Germline values: CDR1 SGHTA, CDR2 FQGNSA. With 4 bases removed from V and 0 bases from J, the gap between germline ends came to 15 bases. The CDR3 region is CASSSFRTDANTGELFF. CDR3 sequence (DNA): TGTGCCAGCAGCTCTTTCAGGACGGACGCGAACACCGGGGAGCTGTTTTTT. Filled out from reference TRBV7-2 and TRBJ2-2, the complete variable domain reads GAGVSQSPSNKVTEKGKDVELRCDPISGHTALYWYRQSLGQGLEFLIYFQGNSAPDKSGLPSDRFSAERTGGSVSTLTIQRTQQEDSAVYLCASSSFRTDANTGELFFGEGSRLTVL.

The chain is built from TRBV29-1 and TRBJ2-7; perhaps TRBD1 as D (6 bases). The germline CDR1 and CDR2 sequences are SQVTM and ANQGSEA. Trimming removed 7 bases at V and 1 base at J, with 14 bases between. The CDR3 is 13 amino acids. The chain's CDR3 is CSALGQASYEQYF. CDR3 sequence (DNA): TGCAGCGCTTTGGGACAAGCTTCCTACGAGCAGTACTTC.

In its sample, this clonotype was seen many times. The chain is built from TRBV30 and TRBJ1-1; D gene uncertain. The CDR3 is made up of 15 amino acids. Trimming removed 5 bases at V and 3 bases at J, with 19 bases between. Germline V lookup: CDR1 GTSNPN, CDR2 SVGIG (reference sequence). The CDR3 loop reads CAWSEDPQRYTEAFF. CDR3 coding DNA: TGTGCCTGGTCCGAGGACCCCCAGAGGTACACTGAAGCTTTCTTT.

This clonotype was counted a few times. The chain has TRBV30 and TRBJ1-1, with TRBD1 identical over 7 bases. Trimming removed 4 bases from V and 3 bases from J; junction bases left unmatched: 11. From germline, CDR1 is GTSNPN and CDR2 SVGIG (reference sequence). The CDR3 sequence is 15 residues long. CDR3 region: CAWTKAPTGYTEAFF. In nucleotides, the CDR3 is TGTGCCTGGACCAAGGCCCCGACAGGGTACACTGAAGCTTTCTTT.